The clone carrying this T cell receptor (beta chain) has just one count. Its matching antigen is unknown. This specimen belongs to a study of long-term antiretroviral therapy in people with HIV. General observations from the study: ART adherence, viral resistance and therapy changes went unrecorded. Post-ART diversity increased but stayed below transplant donor controls. HIV repertoires showed narrower CDR3 length ranges than controls.

Every participant with HIV received treatment in the United States. The V gene's germline CDR1 is SGHTA and CDR2 FQGNSA. The V and J ends lost 6 bases and 2 bases, in that order; junction bases with no gene match: 10. The CDR3 spans 15 residues. At survey level, the immunoSEQ assay was run in its v3.0 version. The table came from immunoSEQ multiplex PCR; TCRdb's copy has only in-frame clones and leaves some out. Among 25,000 or so clones, roughly 78% were seen once, and the ten largest hold about 9.3%. The material sequenced was unsorted PBMCs, taken 1.5 years before starting antiretroviral therapy. This TCR was recovered from a man between 18 and 29 years old with HIV. This chain uses TRBV7-2 with TRBJ2-7; 7 bases match TRBD1. CDR3 loop: CASSTQTGATYEQYF. CDR3 nucleotides: TGTGCCAGCAGTACCCAAACAGGGGCGACCTACGAGCAGTACTTC.